A single sample is the source of the 3 T cell receptor beta chains below, sequenced in a study of vaccination and CD4 T cells after COVID-19. Which antigens these TCRs recognize remains unknown. Treatment specified: roughly ten-day PBMC culture with coronavirus spike peptide pools or control peptides (ViraFEST assay). With the Oncomine TCR Beta short-read assay, DNA from cultured CD4+ T cells was sequenced. From the PCR reads, TCRdb called clonotypes with MiXCR, one entry per CDR3 protein. Of some 19,000 distinct CDR3 sequences listed, around 48% are singletons. The sample consisted of CD4+ T cells from blood, cultured in vitro. The receptors stem from a human donor who had recovered from COVID-19.

This clonotype has a handful of counts. The chain links TRBV7-2 to TRBJ2-7; 9 nucleotides agree with TRBD1. The V gene end was trimmed by 1 base and the J gene end by 4 bases; junction bases not matched to a gene: 11. The CDR3 loop spans 17 amino acids. Germline V gene lookup returns CDR1 SGHTA and CDR2 FQGNSA. The CDR3 loop is CASSLGGTGRHLYEQYF. The CDR3, as DNA: TGTGCCAGCAGCTTAGGGGGGACAGGGAGGCACCTTTACGAGCAGTACTTC.

This chain links TRBV7-2 with TRBJ1-2; D is perhaps TRBD1 (5 bases). Germline V gene data show CDR1 as SGHTA and CDR2 as FQGNSA. The CDR3 has 14 residues. Trimming removed 5 bases at V and 4 bases at J, with 14 bases between. The CDR3 sequence: CASSGRGDAYGYTF. Here the CDR3 DNA reads TGTGCCAGCAGCGGAAGAGGGGATGCCTATGGCTACACCTTC.

This clonotype was seen once. V usage is TRBV10-1 and J usage is TRBJ2-7, with no clear D. The germline V and J ends were trimmed by 7 bases and 5 bases, with 15 bases remaining between them. This CDR3 contains 13 residues. Germline V gene sequence: CDR1 WNHNN, CDR2 SYGVQD (reference sequence). The CDR3 bases are TGCGCCAGCATAACCCCTAGGCTCCACGAGCAGTACTTC. The encoded protein is CASITPRLHEQYF.